This T cell receptor (beta chain) was recovered during a study of blood T cell repertoires in COVID-19. The count of this clone is one. In the original analysis: Estimates of nucleated cell counts were drawn from the amplification of reference gene primers. Repertoires were generated with immunoSEQ multiplex PCR, while TCRdb's copy carries only in-frame clones and drops some. V and J calls and clone size are those listed in that table; D and trimming were worked out from the DNA. Of 300,000 or so clones in the sample, about 85% were seen once. Assignment of participants to cohorts was predicated upon participant-reported clinical history. The TCR sequence derives from a woman aged 25-40 years who had recovered from COVID-19. Specimen: PBMCs or T cells enriched from blood (not recorded which).

The CDR3 nucleotides read TGTGCCAGCAGTACCCCCCGTAGCTCCTACAATGAGCAGTTCTTC. It is translated as CASSTPRSSYNEQFF. The genes are TRBV6-5 and TRBJ2-1; D is uncertain. V was pared by 5 bases and J by 0 bases, with 11 bases between. Germline lookup yields CDR1 MNHEY and CDR2 SVGAGI. The CDR3 sequence is 15 residues long.